These T cell receptor beta chains were read from a single sample in a study of cytomegalovirus exposure and HLA in healthy donors. Measured with immunoSEQ multiplex PCR; TCRdb has only the in-frame clones, and not every one. The sample contains 150,000 to 200,000 clones, roughly three quarters of which appear only once. The sequenced material came from PBMCs. The receptors were sampled from a woman aged 45-65 years in good health and CMV-seronegative. Both conserved end residues are part of each CDR3. The D gene is left open where the match is weak. Clone size, where shown, is once, few, many, or a class for clones that have expanded.

v_call	clone_size	d_call	j_call	cdr3_aa	cdr3_nt
TRBV5-1	.	.	TRBJ2-5	CASTKSGLIQETQYF	TGCGCCAGCACAAAAAGTGGACTGATCCAAGAGACCCAGTACTTC
TRBV2	.	TRBD1	TRBJ2-7	CASRAGQGYEQYF	TGTGCCAGCAGGGCGGGACAGGGCTACGAGCAGTACTTC
TRBV28	.	TRBD1	TRBJ1-2	CASSFGGQLYGYTF	TGTGCCAGCAGTTTCGGGGGACAGCTCTATGGCTACACCTTC
TRBV27	.	.	TRBJ2-2	CASSLRAGLDTGELFF	TGTGCCAGCAGTTTAAGGGCAGGGTTGGACACCGGGGAGCTGTTTTTT
TRBV28	.	TRBD1	TRBJ1-5	CASSFRGQGALQPQHF	TGTGCCAGCAGTTTTCGTGGACAGGGGGCATTACAGCCCCAGCATTTT
TRBV28	.	.	TRBJ2-7	CASSLSVDEQYF	TGTGCCAGCAGCCTAAGTGTTGACGAGCAGTACTTC
TRBV6-5	once	.	TRBJ2-4	CASSYLAWATGNIQYF	TGTGCCAGCAGTTACCTCGCTTGGGCGACAGGAAACATTCAGTACTTC
TRBV18	.	TRBD1	TRBJ2-3	CASSLSGGTSTDTQYF	TGTGCCAGCTCACTGTCAGGGGGTACTAGCACAGATACGCAGTATTTT
TRBV28	few	.	TRBJ1-1	CASRPGTLRVEAFF	TGTGCCAGCAGGCCCGGGACACTACGTGTTGAAGCTTTCTTT
TRBV28	.	.	TRBJ2-7	CASSFPGLWMYF	TGTGCCAGCAGTTTCCCGGGACTTTGGATGTACTTC
TRBV5-4	.	TRBD2	TRBJ2-1	CASSLAQSGADEQFF	TGTGCCAGCAGCTTGGCCCAAAGCGGGGCGGATGAGCAGTTCTTC
TRBV28	.	.	TRBJ2-7	CASSLWGGPSSYEQYF	TGTGCCAGCAGTTTATGGGGGGGACCAAGCTCCTACGAGCAGTACTTC
TRBV7-2	.	.	TRBJ1-3	CASGEGVSGNTIYF	TGTGCCAGCGGGGAAGGGGTCTCTGGAAACACCATATATTTT
TRBV28	.	.	TRBJ2-5	CASSLGRGPKQETQYF	TGTGCCAGCAGTTTGGGGCGGGGCCCCAAACAAGAGACCCAGTACTTC
TRBV18	.	TRBD1	TRBJ1-2	CASTDRGGGYTF	TGTGCCAGCACGGACAGGGGTGGTGGCTACACCTTC
TRBV7-2	.	TRBD1	TRBJ1-1	CASRPGQGAKWAFF	TGTGCCAGCAGGCCGGGACAGGGGGCAAAGTGGGCTTTCTTT
TRBV28	.	.	TRBJ2-7	CASSWAQEQYF	TGTGCCAGCAGTTGGGCTCAGGAGCAGTACTTC
TRBV7-9	few	TRBD1	TRBJ1-2	CASSPGQGGYGYTF	TGTGCCAGCAGCCCCGGACAGGGAGGCTATGGCTACACCTTC